These 23 T cell receptor beta chains originate from one sample sequenced in a study of human T cells and chemical hapten exposure. Stated time point: patch test 1, 2 weeks after DPC sensitization. Treatment defined: therapeutic diphenylcyclopropenone sensitization with weekly scalp DPC. TCRdb used MiXCR to reprocess the RACE reads, holding one entry per CDR3 protein. In the table there are 100,000 to 150,000 distinct CDR3 sequences, roughly 13% of which are singletons. The sample in question was whole blood, obtained in connection with sensitization to the hapten diphenylcyclopropenone (DPC). The receptors derive from a man between 18 and 35 years old with alopecia areata. Some clones in this sample may be carry-over from other donors' samples.

The chain is built from TRBV29-1 and TRBJ2-7, with a tentative D call TRBD1 (6 bases). Trimming stripped 4 bases from V and 5 bases from J, with 12 bases between. Germline lookup yields CDR1 SQVTM and CDR2 ANQGSEA. There are 12 residues in the CDR3. CDR3 loop: CSVGETGHEQYF. Written as DNA, the CDR3 is TGCAGCGTTGGGGAGACAGGTCACGAGCAGTACTTC.

Only a few counts were recorded for this clonotype. This rearrangement joins TRBV11-2 to TRBJ1-2; D not certain. Germline V CDR1 and CDR2: SGHAT, FQNNGV. The CDR3 loop spans 12 amino acids. The V end lost 6 bases, the J end lost 7 bases, and 12 bases lay between the germline ends. The CDR3 DNA follows: TGTGCCAGCAGTTTACCCCTGATTGGCTACACCTTC. This translates into CASSLPLIGYTF. The variable domain in full, with the rest retrieved from reference TRBV11-2 and TRBJ1-2, is EAGVAQSPRYKIIEKRQSVAFWCNPISGHATLYWYQQILGQGPKLLIQFQNNGVVDDSQLPKDRFSAERLKGVDSTLKIQPAKLEDSAVYLCASSLPLIGYTFGSGTRLTVV.

In this sample, this clonotype turned up a few times. The chain is built from TRBV4-2 and TRBJ2-7; D call uncertain. Per germline, CDR1 LGHNA and CDR2 YNFKEQ. The CDR3 spans 11 residues. Trimming stripped 2 bases from V and 6 bases from J, with 5 bases between. DNA for the CDR3: TGTGCCAGCAGCCAAAATGTCGAGCAGTACTTC. Its protein product is CASSQNVEQYF.

V is TRBV5-4 and J is TRBJ2-2, with no clear D. The CDR3 is made up of 16 amino acids. The V gene lost 4 bases and the J gene lost 10 bases, with 23 bases spanning the gap. The germline V gene has CDR1 SGHNT and CDR2 YYREEE (reference sequence). CDR3 nucleotide sequence: TGTGCCAGCAGCGCAAACACCGCACACCTTTTTTCGGAGCTGTTTTTT. Protein product: CASSANTAHLFSELFF.

The chain uses TRBV10-3 and TRBJ1-5; D is undetermined. Germline V lookup: CDR1 ENHRY, CDR2 SYGVKD. The ends were cut back, 3 bases at V and 4 bases at J, with 13 bases in the middle. This CDR3 is built from 15 residues. The CDR3 is CAISEGQVLNQPQHF. CDR3 coding DNA: TGTGCCATCAGTGAAGGGCAGGTCCTGAATCAGCCCCAGCATTTT.

J is TRBJ1-2 and V is TRBV9; 7 nucleotides align to TRBD1. Germline CDR1 SGDLS, CDR2 YYNGEE. V dropped 3 bases and J dropped 5; count of bases not matched to a gene: 10. CDR3 length: 15 residues. CDR3 in DNA: TGTGCCAGCAGCGCGGGACAGATCTTCCGTTATGGCTACACCTTC. Translation gives CASSAGQIFRYGYTF.

This chain uses TRBV2 with TRBJ1-1, with D unresolved. This CDR3 is 11 amino acids long. Germline CDR1 SNHLY, CDR2 FYNNEI. Trimming shortened V by 4 bases and J by 6 bases, and 6 bases separated the two germline ends. The CDR3 region is CASSAGPEAFF. The CDR3, as DNA: TGTGCCAGCAGTGCCGGGCCTGAAGCTTTCTTT.

This clonotype was seen a handful of times. The V gene is TRBV20-1, the J gene TRBJ1-5; D not certain. Germline CDR1 and CDR2: DFQATT and SNEGSKA (reference sequence). The V end lost 5 bases, the J end lost 1 base, and 12 bases lay between the germline ends. The CDR3 sequence is 14 residues long. The CDR3 DNA is TGCAGTGCTGATATGAGCCGGAGCAATCAGCCCCAGCATTTT. Translation gives CSADMSRSNQPQHF.

In this sample, this clonotype turned up a few times. V and J are TRBV10-1 and TRBJ2-7; TRBD1 agrees at 7 bases. After removal of 0 bases from V and 0 bases from J, the junction contained 14 bases not matched to a gene. This CDR3 comprises 19 residues. The germline V gene has CDR1 WNHNN and CDR2 SYGVQD (reference sequence). CDR3 sequence (DNA): TGCGCCAGCAGTGAGTCGAATGAGTTGGGGGCAGGGGGCTCCTACGAGCAGTACTTC. It encodes CASSESNELGAGGSYEQYF.

The sample holds a few counts of this clonotype. This rearrangement joins TRBV20-1 to TRBJ2-1; TRBD1 agrees at 7 bases. The trim removed 7 bases at V and 3 bases at J, leaving 12 bases unmatched. The length of the CDR3 is 15 residues. CDR1 is DFQATT and CDR2 is SNEGSKA in the germline V gene (reference sequence). The CDR3 coding sequence is TGCAGTGTCGACGCAACAGGGGCGATCTACAATGAGCAGTTCTTC. As protein: CSVDATGAIYNEQFF.

This clonotype has just a few counts. CDR3 bases: TGTGCCACCAGCAGAGATTTGGGAGGCGGCTATGGCTACACCTTC. Translating it yields CATSRDLGGGYGYTF. The gene calls are TRBV15 and TRBJ1-2; D is unresolved. The germline V gene encodes CDR1 LNHNV and CDR2 YYDKDF (reference sequence). The V and J ends lost 0 bases and 4 bases respectively, with 12 bases between them. There are 15 residues in the CDR3.

This clonotype was seen a handful of times. The rearrangement uses TRBV20-1 and TRBJ2-6; no definite D call. Trimming took 6 bases from V and 0 from J, leaving 6 bases between them. Germline loops: CDR1 DFQATT, CDR2 SNEGSKA (reference sequence). The CDR3 contains 13 residues. The CDR3, as DNA: TGCAGTGCGAAGAGCTCTGGGGCCAACGTCCTGACTTTC. It codes for CSAKSSGANVLTF.

In its sample, this clonotype was seen a few times. The gene calls are TRBV24-1 and TRBJ2-3; D unresolved. With 10 bases removed from V and 1 base from J, the gap between germline ends came to 11 bases. The germline CDR1 and CDR2 sequences are KGHDR and SFDVKD. This CDR3 has 13 residues. DNA for the CDR3: TGTGCCACAGTGGACGGTGGCACAGATACGCAGTATTTT. Translation: CATVDGGTDTQYF.

The rearrangement uses TRBV18 and TRBJ1-1, with D uncertain. V lost 2 bases, J lost 1 base, and 8 bases lay in between. This CDR3 has 14 amino acids. Germline CDR1 KGHSH, CDR2 LQKENI. CDR3 sequence: CASSPRAANTEAFF. For the CDR3, the DNA is TGTGCCAGCTCACCAAGGGCAGCGAACACTGAAGCTTTCTTT.

The rearrangement joins TRBV7-2 to TRBJ1-1; D uncertain. Trimming shortened V by 1 base and J by 1 base, and 7 bases separated the two germline ends. The V gene's germline CDR1 is SGHTA and CDR2 FQGNSA. The CDR3 length is 14 residues. The CDR3 here is CASSLESANTEAFF. CDR3 in DNA: TGTGCCAGCAGCTTAGAGTCGGCGAACACTGAAGCTTTCTTT.

This clonotype occurred a few times. The V gene is TRBV7-9, the J gene TRBJ2-3; tentative D call: TRBD2 (6 bases). There are 15 residues in the CDR3. V lost 5 bases, J lost 3 bases, and 15 bases lay in between. Germline V CDR1 and CDR2: SEHNR, FQNEAQ (reference sequence). CDR3 in DNA: TGTGCCAGCAGCCCCCGCCGGGGGAGAACAGATACGCAGTATTTT. This gives the protein CASSPRRGRTDTQYF.

Many counts were recorded for this clonotype. The chain recombines TRBV7-9 with TRBJ1-1; 8 nucleotides align to TRBD1. With 5 bases clipped from V and 7 bases from J, the junction kept 6 bases outside the gene matches. The germline V gene has CDR1 SEHNR and CDR2 FQNEAQ (reference sequence). CDR3 length equals 13 residues. DNA of the CDR3: TGTGCCAGCAGCCCAAGGACAGGGCGTGAAGCTTTCTTT. Protein product: CASSPRTGREAFF.

This clonotype has more than one count but fewer than ten. J is TRBJ2-7 and V is TRBV5-1; 9 nucleotides line up with TRBD1. Per germline, CDR1 SGHRS and CDR2 YFSETQ. V lost 0 bases to trimming and J lost 4 bases; unmatched junction nucleotides: 8. This CDR3 is built from 16 residues. The CDR3 loop is CASSLAGGQGRYEQYV. The CDR3 nucleotides are TGCGCCAGCAGCTTGGCGGGGGGACAGGGAAGGTACGAGCAGTACGTC.

This clonotype was recorded a few times. V and J are TRBV11-2 and TRBJ1-6; D not resolved. Germline assignment: CDR1 SGHAT and CDR2 FQNNGV. The CDR3 spans 17 residues. The V end lost 1 base, the J end lost 5 bases, and 15 bases lay between the germline ends. This CDR3 reads CASSLAATGHHNSPLHF. DNA for the CDR3: TGTGCCAGCAGCTTAGCTGCTACGGGCCACCATAATTCACCCCTCCACTTT. Supplemented by reference TRBV11-2 and TRBJ1-6, the full variable domain reads EAGVAQSPRYKIIEKRQSVAFWCNPISGHATLYWYQQILGQGPKLLIQFQNNGVVDDSQLPKDRFSAERLKGVDSTLKIQPAKLEDSAVYLCASSLAATGHHNSPLHFGNGTRLTVT.

In its sample, this clonotype was seen many times. This rearrangement joins TRBV28 to TRBJ1-3, with TRBD1 as a possible D gene (5 bases). V was pared by 4 bases and J by 1 base, with 8 bases between. The CDR3 extends over 14 amino acids. Germline V gene lookup returns CDR1 MDHEN and CDR2 SYDVKM. CDR3 in DNA: TGTGCCAGCAGTTCCGGGGGGTCTGGAAACACCATATATTTT. As protein: CASSSGGSGNTIYF.

This clonotype was counted between two and nine times. The rearrangement uses TRBV11-2 and TRBJ2-3; perhaps TRBD2 as D (5 bases). The CDR3 covers 17 residues. Trimming stripped 0 bases from V and 0 bases from J, with 13 bases between. CDR1 and CDR2 (germline): SGHAT, FQNNGV. The CDR3: CASSLDPASRSTDTQYF. In DNA form, the CDR3 reads TGTGCCAGCAGCTTAGATCCGGCTAGCCGGAGCACAGATACGCAGTATTTT.

This clonotype was observed many times. This sequence joins TRBV27 and TRBJ1-5; D gene uncertain. This CDR3 has 15 amino acids. Trimming stripped 5 bases from V and 4 bases from J, with 15 bases between. Germline V gene sequence: CDR1 MNHEY, CDR2 SMNVEV (reference sequence). The CDR3 DNA sequence: TGTGCCAGCAGTCCGATGGGGAGAGGGAATCAGCCCCAGCATTTT. Its translation: CASSPMGRGNQPQHF.

The chain employs TRBV19 and TRBJ1-5; D is unresolved. Per germline, CDR1 LNHDA and CDR2 SQIVND (reference sequence). The CDR3 runs 15 residues. Trimming removed 4 bases at V and 0 bases at J, with 10 bases between. DNA of the CDR3: TGTGCCAGTAGTACCTTCCCTTATAGCAATCAGCCCCAGCATTTT. Protein sequence: CASSTFPYSNQPQHF.